This TCR beta chain was identified during a study of blood T cell repertoires in COVID-19. Study as a whole: The origin of the acute and convalescent COVID-19 samples was the United States, Italy and Spain. PBMCs, B-cell-depleted T cells, or T cells provided the cDNA or gDNA that made up the material.

Authors' methods: Nucleated cell counts were estimated from reference gene primer amplification. TCRdb's table, derived via immunoSEQ multiplex PCR, lists solely in-frame clones and lacks some. V and J calls and clone size come straight from that table; D and trimming were deduced from the DNA. This table has roughly 280,000 clones, 80% to 90% appearing once. Donors were grouped by their self-reported clinical history. The V gene's germline CDR1 is LNHDA and CDR2 SQIVND (reference sequence). Trimming pared 3 bases from V and 5 bases from J, leaving 11 bases between. This CDR3 is 14 amino acids long. The specimen sequenced was PBMCs or T cells enriched from blood (not recorded which). The V and J genes are TRBV19 and TRBJ2-1, with D perhaps matching TRBD2 (5 bases). The clonotype was recovered from a woman in her twenties or thirties with acute COVID-19. CDR3 sequence (DNA): TGTGCCAGTAGTATCGGGGTGAGGGACAATGAGCAGTTCTTC. Translated, it gives CASSIGVRDNEQFF.